The 25 T cell receptor beta chains given below trace back to one sample, sequenced in a study of T-cell reconstitution after alpha-beta-depleted transplantation in children. Preparation of the TCRbeta library used unique molecular identifiers. TCRdb passed the PCR reads through MiXCR, listing each CDR3 protein once. Of 250,000 to 350,000 distinct CDR3 sequences listed, 23% are singletons. This specimen was PBMCs, mostly from graft donor cells, taken 180 days after TCRalphabeta/CD19-depleted stem cell transplant. All receptors come from a male patient between 5 and 17 years old who had a stem cell transplant for acute lymphoblastic leukemia, so the T cells may come from the graft donor.

V usage is TRBV20-1 and J usage is TRBJ2-7, with 8 bases fitting TRBD1. This CDR3 contains 15 residues. Germline V CDR1 and CDR2: DFQATT, SNEGSKA (reference sequence). V shed 0 bases, J shed 6 bases, and the junction held 10 bases outside the gene matches. The CDR3 nucleotides are TGCAGTGCTAGAGACCTCGGACAGGGTAGTCTCGAGCAGTACTTC. Amino acid sequence: CSARDLGQGSLEQYF.

The V and J genes are TRBV7-2 and TRBJ2-4; D is unresolved. CDR3 length: 16 amino acids. The V gene lost 1 base and the J gene lost 0 bases, with 10 bases spanning the gap. CDR1 is SGHTA, CDR2 FQGNSA, per germline. The CDR3 DNA follows: TGTGCCAGCAGCTTAGGCGGAGACCTAGCCAAAAACATTCAGTACTTC. It translates to CASSLGGDLAKNIQYF.

This clonotype has only a few counts. The rearrangement joins TRBV10-1 to TRBJ2-7; D ambiguous. Germline CDR1 is WNHNN and CDR2 is SYGVQD (reference sequence). The CDR3 runs to 13 residues. Trimming stripped 6 bases from V and 3 bases from J, with 12 bases between. The CDR3 region is CASSSRAHYEQYF. DNA for the CDR3: TGCGCCAGCAGCTCCCGGGCTCACTACGAGCAGTACTTC.

The V gene is TRBV7-9, the J gene TRBJ2-7; D gene ambiguous. The length of the CDR3 is 13 residues. Germline V gives CDR1 SEHNR, CDR2 FQNEAQ (reference sequence). V gave up 4 bases and J gave up 3 bases, with 10 bases separating them. This CDR3 reads CASSSNYNYEQYF. The CDR3 DNA is TGTGCCAGCAGCTCTAATTATAACTACGAGCAGTACTTC. The variable domain in full, completed from reference TRBV7-9 and TRBJ2-7, reads DTGVSQNPRHKITKRGQNVTFRCDPISEHNRLYWYRQTLGQGPEFLTYFQNEAQLEKSRLLSDRFSAERPKGSFSTLEIQRTEQGDSAMYLCASSSNYNYEQYFGPGTRLTVT.

This clonotype has just a few counts. The chain uses TRBV25-1 and TRBJ2-7, with unresolved D. Germline V lookup: CDR1 MGHDK, CDR2 SYGVNS. The CDR3 is made up of 10 amino acids. The CDR3: CATLGYEQYF. The CDR3 coding sequence is TGTGCAACCTTGGGCTACGAGCAGTACTTC.

This clonotype appeared a few times. The chain combines TRBV5-6 with TRBJ1-2; TRBD1 matches 9 bases. This CDR3 has 16 amino acids. Germline CDR1 is SGHDT and CDR2 is YYEEEE. V lost 5 bases to trimming and J lost 8 bases; unmatched junction nucleotides: 16. The CDR3 DNA reads TGTGCCAGCAGAAGAATTGGGACAGGGCCCTCAGAGGGCTACACCTTC. Translated, it gives CASRRIGTGPSEGYTF.

J is TRBJ1-3 and V is TRBV7-9; no clear D. Trimming removed 5 bases from V and 9 bases from J, with 8 bases in between. The CDR3 totals 11 residues. Per germline, CDR1 SEHNR and CDR2 FQNEAQ (reference sequence). The CDR3, as DNA: TGTGCCAGCAGCAGTAGTGGCACCATATATTTT. Protein sequence: CASSSSGTIYF.

DNA for the CDR3: TGCAGTGCTAGAGATGCGGGGGGACTGCGCAATGAGCAGTTCTTC. Protein sequence: CSARDAGGLRNEQFF. The V gene is TRBV20-1, the J gene TRBJ2-1; 8 nucleotides match TRBD2. J was trimmed by 6 bases and V by 0 bases; bases with no gene match: 7. The germline V gene encodes CDR1 DFQATT and CDR2 SNEGSKA (reference sequence). The CDR3 contains 15 residues.

J is TRBJ2-2 and V is TRBV4-2, with 8 bases identical to TRBD1. CDR3 length: 16 amino acids. With V trimmed by 4 bases and J by 6 bases, 10 bases remained unmatched. In germline, CDR1 is LGHNA, CDR2 YNFKEQ. The DNA of the CDR3 is TGTGCCAGCAGCCTTAGGACAGGGCAACTTTCCGGGGAGCTGTTTTTT. Amino acid sequence: CASSLRTGQLSGELFF.

This clonotype has just a few counts. The chain combines TRBV6-2 or TRBV6-3 with TRBJ2-7, with D maybe TRBD2 (6 bases). This CDR3 is built from 14 residues. The germline V and J ends were trimmed by 1 base and 2 bases, with 9 bases remaining between them. The germline gives CDR1 MNHEY, CDR2 SVGEGT. This chain's CDR3 is CASSYFGGTYEQYF. The CDR3 bases are TGTGCCAGCAGTTACTTTGGAGGGACCTACGAGCAGTACTTC.

The chain links TRBV7-2 to TRBJ1-3, with unresolved D. Germline-derived CDR1 and CDR2 are SGHTA and FQGNSA. The CDR3 is 13 amino acids. The V and J ends lost 6 bases and 2 bases respectively, with 8 bases between them. CDR3: CASRETPGNTIYF. In DNA form, the CDR3 reads TGTGCCAGCAGGGAGACCCCTGGAAACACCATATATTTT.

The DNA of the CDR3 is TGCAGTGCCAACAACCAGCGGAGCTCCTACAATGAGCAGTTCTTC. Its protein product is CSANNQRSSYNEQFF. The rearrangement uses TRBV20-1 and TRBJ2-1; D perhaps matches TRBD2 (5 bases). The CDR3 runs to 15 residues. Trimming pared 6 bases from V and 0 bases from J, leaving 15 bases between. The germline V gene encodes CDR1 DFQATT and CDR2 SNEGSKA (reference sequence).

This chain joins TRBV6-8 and TRBJ2-7; D possibly corresponds to TRBD1 (6 bases). V lost 5 bases and J lost 4, with 18 bases in between. The CDR3 totals 15 residues. Germline V gene sequence: CDR1 MNHGY, CDR2 SAAAGT. Written as DNA, the CDR3 is TGTGCCAGCAGTACCGGGACACGGAACGGATACGAGCAGTACTTC. As protein: CASSTGTRNGYEQYF.

The chain couples TRBV10-3 to TRBJ2-1; 9 bases line up with TRBD2. In germline, CDR1 is ENHRY, CDR2 SYGVKD. The CDR3 extends over 16 amino acids. V was clipped by 4 bases and J by 7 bases; unmatched bases: 11. As DNA, the CDR3 is TGTGCCATCAGTGGATCCGGGACTAGCAGATGGAATGAGCAGTTCTTC. Residues: CAISGSGTSRWNEQFF.

This clonotype was counted only a few times. V and J are TRBV25-1 and TRBJ2-7; D may be TRBD1 or TRBD2 (5 bases each). The CDR3 has 15 residues. Per the germline V gene, CDR1 is MGHDK and CDR2 is SYGVNS. V dropped 3 bases and J dropped 2 bases, with 14 bases sitting between them. CDR3 region: CASSEPGRPTYEQYF. The CDR3 DNA reads as TGTGCCAGCAGTGAGCCGGGACGGCCAACCTACGAGCAGTACTTC.

This clonotype was found once. The chain joins TRBV12-3 or TRBV12-4 to TRBJ1-5, with D possibly matching TRBD1 (5 bases). V was pared by 2 bases and J by 0 bases, with 11 bases between. CDR3 length: 16 residues. CDR3: CASSLRQPLSNQPQHF. CDR3 coding DNA: TGTGCCAGCAGTTTAAGACAGCCCCTTAGCAATCAGCCCCAGCATTTT.

The chain uses TRBV20-1 and TRBJ1-2; D unclear. V lost 5 bases, J lost 4 bases, and 11 bases lay in between. This CDR3 has 12 amino acids. Germline CDR1 is DFQATT and CDR2 is SNEGSKA (reference sequence). CDR3 region: CSASDALYGYTF. CDR3 DNA sequence: TGCAGTGCTTCTGACGCGCTCTATGGCTACACCTTC.

The V call is TRBV18, the J call TRBJ2-1; 15 positions match TRBD2. This CDR3 is built from 16 residues. Per germline, CDR1 KGHSH and CDR2 LQKENI. The J segment lost 10 bases and the V segment lost 3 bases, leaving 7 bases of the junction unmatched. This CDR3 reads CASSPPGLAGGREQFF. The DNA of the CDR3 is TGTGCCAGCTCACCCCCCGGACTAGCGGGAGGGAGGGAGCAGTTCTTC.

This clonotype was seen more than once but under ten times. J is TRBJ1-2 and V is TRBV27; 7 bases line up with TRBD1. Germline loops: CDR1 MNHEY, CDR2 SMNVEV (reference sequence). The V gene end was trimmed by 4 bases and the J gene end by 7 bases; junction bases not matched to a gene: 6. There are 13 residues in the CDR3. CDR3 loop: CASSSTGFSGYTF. The CDR3 coding sequence is TGTGCCAGCAGTTCGACAGGGTTCTCTGGCTACACCTTC.

This clonotype has just a few counts. V gene TRBV10-2 combines with J gene TRBJ1-1; TRBD1 is a possible D gene (6 bases). Germline lookup yields CDR1 WSHSY and CDR2 SAAADI. The CDR3 is 14 amino acids. Trimming stripped 8 bases from V and 0 bases from J, with 13 bases between. The CDR3 loop reads CASLRQDMNTEAFF. In DNA, the CDR3 is TGCGCCAGCCTTCGACAGGATATGAACACTGAAGCTTTCTTT.

This rearrangement joins TRBV15 to TRBJ1-6; D uncertain. The V end was cut by 0 bases, the J end by 10 bases, with 7 bases between. CDR3 length equals 13 residues. Germline CDR1 is LNHNV and CDR2 is YYDKDF (reference sequence). Here the CDR3 DNA reads TGTGCCACCAGCAGAGAGGGGTCCTCACCCCTCCACTTT. This codes for CATSREGSSPLHF.

This clonotype was seen at least ten times. This sequence joins TRBV12-3 or TRBV12-4 and TRBJ2-7, with 11 bases matching TRBD2. The CDR3 spans 15 residues. The junction had 3 bases not matched to a gene; V was cut back by 3 bases and J by 2 bases. DNA of the CDR3: TGTGCCAGCAGTTTTGGGACTAGCGGACCCTACGAGCAGTACTTC. Translated: CASSFGTSGPYEQYF.

In its sample, this clonotype was seen a few times. V gene TRBV20-1 combines with J gene TRBJ1-2; 7 nucleotides align to TRBD1. Germline trimming cut 5 bases from V and 4 bases from J; bases unmatched to any gene: 7. Germline V lookup: CDR1 DFQATT, CDR2 SNEGSKA (reference sequence). The CDR3 covers 13 residues. Here the CDR3 reads CSARDRDPYGYTF. The CDR3 DNA reads as TGCAGTGCTCGCGACAGGGACCCCTATGGCTACACCTTC.

The J gene is TRBJ2-3, the V gene TRBV29-1; 8 bases agree with TRBD1. V lost 8 bases, J lost 0 bases, and 7 bases stayed unmatched. This CDR3 comprises 14 residues. Per germline, CDR1 SQVTM and CDR2 ANQGSEA. CDR3 region: CSLTGGVSTDTQYF. DNA for the CDR3: TGCAGCCTTACAGGGGGAGTGAGCACAGATACGCAGTATTTT.

This clonotype showed up just a few times. DNA for the CDR3: TGTGCCAGCAGTACCTGGTCGGTTCCCTACGAGCAGTACTTC. It specifies CASSTWSVPYEQYF. The rearrangement uses TRBV6-1 and TRBJ2-7; no firm D call. Germline CDR1 reads MNHNS; CDR2 reads SASEGT. V gave up 5 bases and J gave up 2 bases, with 13 bases separating them. The CDR3 is 14 residues long.